This T cell receptor (beta chain) was captured in a study of T-cell reconstitution after alpha-beta-depleted transplantation in children. Study conclusions and caveats: After one year, T-cell counts and TCRbeta diversity mostly came from new T cells. After transplant, at about two months, alpha-beta T cells were reportedly derived from several hundred expanded graft clones. Where some patients showed high TCRbeta diversity at day 60, it came from recipient T cells and thymic progenitors that had survived.

By share, this clonotype counts as medium-sized. The antigen remains undetermined. Preparing the TCRbeta library involved the use of unique molecular identifiers. MiXCR was run by TCRdb on the PCR reads, yielding one entry per CDR3 protein. The data contain roughly 5,000 distinct CDR3 sequences, 26% of them singletons. Trimming at V came to 6 bases and at J to 5 bases, leaving 7 bases not matched to a gene. Germline V gene lookup returns CDR1 MGHDK and CDR2 SYGVNS. CDR3 length equals 14 residues. The sequence came from a male patient aged 2-15 years who had a stem cell transplant for acute lymphoblastic leukemia, so the T cells may come from the graft donor. The material sequenced was PBMCs, mostly from graft donor cells, taken 60 days after TCRalphabeta/CD19-depleted stem cell transplant. The rearrangement joins TRBV25-1 to TRBJ1-5, with 7 bases that match TRBD1. The CDR3 here is CASSSQGVYQPQHF. CDR3 coding DNA: TGTGCCAGCAGCTCTCAGGGGGTATATCAGCCCCAGCATTTT.